The source of this TCR beta chain is a study of CD8 T cells in ankylosing spondylitis. Study-level points and caveats: Reports say disease-linked clones showed up significantly more in matched ankylosing spondylitis synovial fluid. Blood from ankylosing spondylitis patients appeared to carry a characteristic eight-variant TCR beta motif.

From the 5' RACE reads, TCRdb called clonotypes with MiXCR, one entry per CDR3 protein. Seen here are under 450,000 distinct CDR3 sequences, 17% observed once, and the top ten hold over 0.9%. This clonotype appeared many times. Its antigen is unknown. CDR1 is LNHNV and CDR2 is YYDKDF in the germline V gene (reference sequence). This CDR3 spans 13 amino acids. Trimming took off 2 bases at V and 4 bases at J, with 7 bases between the two ends. The receptor comes from a male donor with ankylosing spondylitis. The specimen was blood, either unsorted or a sorted T cell fraction (not recorded which). The chain recombines TRBV15 with TRBJ2-3; D gene ambiguous. This chain's CDR3 is CATSRIVADTQYF. DNA for the CDR3: TGTGCCACCAGCAGAATCGTGGCAGATACGCAGTATTTT.